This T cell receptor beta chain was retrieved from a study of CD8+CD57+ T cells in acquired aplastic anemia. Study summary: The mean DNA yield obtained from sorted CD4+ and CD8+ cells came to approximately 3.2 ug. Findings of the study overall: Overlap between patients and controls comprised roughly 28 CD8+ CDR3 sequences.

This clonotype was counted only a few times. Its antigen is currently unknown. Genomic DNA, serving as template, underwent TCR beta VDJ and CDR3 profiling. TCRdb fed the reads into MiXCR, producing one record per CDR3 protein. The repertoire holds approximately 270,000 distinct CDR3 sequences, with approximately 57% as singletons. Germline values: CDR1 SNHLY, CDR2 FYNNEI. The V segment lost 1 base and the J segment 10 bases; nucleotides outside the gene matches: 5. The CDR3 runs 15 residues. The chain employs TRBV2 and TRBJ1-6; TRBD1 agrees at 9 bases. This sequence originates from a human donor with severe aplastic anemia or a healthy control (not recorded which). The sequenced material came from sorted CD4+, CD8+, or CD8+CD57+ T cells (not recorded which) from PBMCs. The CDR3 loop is CASSEDGTGNSPLHF. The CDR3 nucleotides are TGTGCCAGCAGTGAAGATGGGACAGGGAACTCACCCCTCCACTTT.